The clone carrying this T cell receptor beta chain was seen a handful of times. The antigen is not known. V was shortened by 3 bases and J by 0 bases, with 9 bases between the two germline ends. CDR3 size: 16 residues. CDR1 MNHEY and CDR2 SMNVEV come from the germline V gene (reference sequence). As every portion of the isolated RNA was reverse transcribed, the sequencing read expressed TCRB transcripts. TCRdb's copy holds only in-frame clones and misses some; the assay was immunoSEQ multiplex PCR. Found here are 640,000 or so clones, around 15% of them singletons; the top ten hold less than 0.025%. This sample is drawn from a study of beta chain features in type 1 diabetes. Notes on the study in general: The study found moderately but significantly shorter TCRB CDR3s in all four CD4+ subsets of Type 1 diabetes patients.

This TCR came from a man younger than 35 with type 1 diabetes. V gene TRBV27 combines with J gene TRBJ1-6; D unclear. Sequencing was performed on naive CD4+ T cells from blood. The CDR3 region is CASSFVRSSYNSPLHF. CDR3 coding DNA: TGTGCCAGCAGTTTCGTTAGGAGCTCCTATAATTCACCCCTCCACTTT.